This T cell receptor (beta chain) emerged from a study of metastatic and nonmetastatic thyroid tumors. TCRdb used MiXCR to call clones anew from the PCR reads. The top ten clones hold 17% of a sample with around 18,000 clones, 30% to 40% of them seen once. The germline gives CDR1 LNHDA, CDR2 SQIVND (reference sequence). Trimming took off 1 base at V and 3 bases at J, with 13 bases between the two ends. CDR3 length: 15 amino acids. By share, this clone ranks as medium-sized. All patients reached thyroid surgery having received no treatment beforehand. The chain employs TRBV19 and TRBJ2-7; perhaps TRBD1 as D (6 bases). The receptor was derived from a female donor with papillary thyroid cancer or a benign thyroid nodule (not recorded which). Some clones in this sample may be carry-over from other donors' samples. The sample consisted of tumor tissue. This CDR3 is CASSIGIQGHYEQYF. The CDR3 bases are TGTGCCAGTAGTATAGGGATTCAGGGGCACTACGAGCAGTACTTC.